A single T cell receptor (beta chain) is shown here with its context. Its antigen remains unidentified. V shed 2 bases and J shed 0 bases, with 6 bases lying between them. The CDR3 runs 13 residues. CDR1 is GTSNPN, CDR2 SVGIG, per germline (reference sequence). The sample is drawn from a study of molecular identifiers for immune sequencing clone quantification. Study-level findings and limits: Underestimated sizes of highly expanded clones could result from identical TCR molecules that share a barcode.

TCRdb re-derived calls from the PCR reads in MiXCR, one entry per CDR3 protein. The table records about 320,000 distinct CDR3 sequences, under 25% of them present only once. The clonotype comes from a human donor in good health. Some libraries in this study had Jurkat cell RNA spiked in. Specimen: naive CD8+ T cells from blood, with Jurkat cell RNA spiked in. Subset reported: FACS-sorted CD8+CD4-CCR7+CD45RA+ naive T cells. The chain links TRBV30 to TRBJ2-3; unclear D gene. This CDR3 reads CAWSRSSTDTQYF. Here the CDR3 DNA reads TGTGCCTGGAGTAGGAGTAGCACAGATACGCAGTATTTT.